There are many counts of the clone carrying this T cell receptor beta chain. No antigen is known for it. Carried by the TCR beta cDNA libraries were unique molecular identifiers. T cells, roughly 0.95 to 10 million of them, yielded hundreds of thousands of cDNA molecules. TCRdb redid the calling of the PCR reads with MiXCR, one entry per CDR3 protein. The sample contains some 800,000 distinct CDR3 sequences, 35% to 55% of which appear only once. The data originate from a study of post-analysis software for immune sequencing data. This CDR3 region has 16 residues. Germline V gene lookup returns CDR1 SGHRS and CDR2 YFSETQ. With V trimmed by 3 bases and J by 3 bases, 6 bases remained unmatched. Study conclusions and caveats: When patients were compared with controls, a handful of TRBV segments were more frequent, TRBV5-6, TRBV5-1 and TRBV20-1 among them. Comparison with controls showed significantly lower normalized Chao1 diversity in multiple sclerosis patients.

The rearrangement links TRBV5-1 to TRBJ2-3; 11 bases are shared with TRBD2. The receptor was derived from a girl aged 10 to 17 with multiple sclerosis. Sequencing was carried out using blood. The CDR3 loop reads CASSWTGTSGTDTQYF. In DNA, the CDR3 is TGCGCCAGCAGCTGGACCGGGACTAGCGGTACAGATACGCAGTATTTT. The full variable domain, its missing parts supplied by reference TRBV5-1 and TRBJ2-3, is KAGVTQTPRYLIKTRGQQVTLSCSPISGHRSVSWYQQTPGQGLQFLFEYFSETQRNKGNFPGRFSGRQFSNSRSEMNVSTLELGDSALYLCASSWTGTSGTDTQYFGPGTRLTVL.